Sequencing of this TCR beta chain was carried out in a study of T cell repertoires in cytomegalovirus infection. For the study at large: Epitope selection comprised recently identified HLA-C-restricted CMV epitopes and well-studied HLA-B-restricted CMV epitopes.

Germline CDR1 reads ENHRY; CDR2 reads SYGVKD. CDR3 length: 12 residues. V was clipped by 10 bases and J by 1 base, with 11 bases between them. On this clonotype itself: Its antigen is unknown.

Study-wide points: HLA-C-restricted CMV-specific TCR beta clonotypes were dominant in the ex vivo response. Public TCR beta family frequency separated CMV-and-HLA carriers, including in an independent cohort.

A single record per CDR3 protein comes from TCRdb applying MiXCR to the reads. Among 700,000 to 950,000 distinct CDR3 sequences listed, approximately 30% were seen once. This TCR came from a human donor in good health (CMV status not recorded). Some clones in this sample may be carry-over from other donors' samples. The sequencing used cultured CD8+ T cells from PBMCs, collected from culture after CMV antigen stimulation. The V gene is TRBV10-3, the J gene TRBJ2-7; no reliable D call. CDR3 sequence reads: CATQDGSYEQYF. The CDR3 bases are TGTGCCACCCAGGACGGATCCTACGAGCAGTACTTC.